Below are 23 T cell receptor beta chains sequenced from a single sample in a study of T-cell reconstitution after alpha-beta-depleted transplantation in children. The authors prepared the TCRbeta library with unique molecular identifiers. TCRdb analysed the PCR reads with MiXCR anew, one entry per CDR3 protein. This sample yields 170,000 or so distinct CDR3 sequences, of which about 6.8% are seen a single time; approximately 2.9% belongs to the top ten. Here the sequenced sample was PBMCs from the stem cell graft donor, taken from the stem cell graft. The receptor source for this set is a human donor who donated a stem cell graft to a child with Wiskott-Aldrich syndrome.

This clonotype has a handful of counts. In DNA, the CDR3 is TGTGCCACCAGTGACATCGGACGGGACACCGGGGAGCTGTTTTTT. Its protein is CATSDIGRDTGELFF. V usage is TRBV24-1 and J usage is TRBJ2-2, with D uncertain. This CDR3 region has 15 residues. Germline values: CDR1 KGHDR, CDR2 SFDVKD. Deletions cut 4 bases from V and 3 bases from J, with 11 bases between.

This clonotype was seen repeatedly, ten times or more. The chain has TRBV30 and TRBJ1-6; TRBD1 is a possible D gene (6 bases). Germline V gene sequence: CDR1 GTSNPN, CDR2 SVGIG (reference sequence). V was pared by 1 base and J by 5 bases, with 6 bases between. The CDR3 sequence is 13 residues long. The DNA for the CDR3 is TGTGCCTGGAGTGCAGGGGATAATTCACCCCTCCACTTT. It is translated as CAWSAGDNSPLHF.

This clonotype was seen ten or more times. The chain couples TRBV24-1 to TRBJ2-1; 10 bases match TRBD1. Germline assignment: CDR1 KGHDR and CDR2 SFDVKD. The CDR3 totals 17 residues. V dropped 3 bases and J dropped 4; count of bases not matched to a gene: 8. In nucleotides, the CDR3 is TGTGCCACCAGTGATAGGACCGGGACAGGGGCATACAATGAGCAGTTCTTC. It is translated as CATSDRTGTGAYNEQFF.

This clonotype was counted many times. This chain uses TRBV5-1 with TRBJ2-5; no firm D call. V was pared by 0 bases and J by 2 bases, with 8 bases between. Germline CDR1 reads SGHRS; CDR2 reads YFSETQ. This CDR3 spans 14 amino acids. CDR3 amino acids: CASSLGAIQETQYF. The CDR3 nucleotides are TGCGCCAGCAGCTTGGGCGCGATTCAAGAGACCCAGTACTTC.

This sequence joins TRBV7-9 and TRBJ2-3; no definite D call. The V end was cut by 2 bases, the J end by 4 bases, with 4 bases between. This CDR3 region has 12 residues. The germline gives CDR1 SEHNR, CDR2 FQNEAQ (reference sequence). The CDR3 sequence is CASSLSSDTQYF. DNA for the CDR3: TGTGCCAGCAGCTTATCATCAGATACGCAGTATTTT. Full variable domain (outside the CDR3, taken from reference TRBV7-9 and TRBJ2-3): DTGVSQNPRHKITKRGQNVTFRCDPISEHNRLYWYRQTLGQGPEFLTYFQNEAQLEKSRLLSDRFSAERPKGSFSTLEIQRTEQGDSAMYLCASSLSSDTQYFGPGTRLTVL.

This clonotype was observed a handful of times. The DNA of the CDR3 is TGTGCCAGCAGTATCGAGGCGGCCGCTCTGGGTAATGAGCAGTTCTTC. It translates to CASSIEAAALGNEQFF. The rearrangement links TRBV6-2 or TRBV6-3 to TRBJ2-1; D uncertain. The CDR3 sequence is 16 residues long. V lost 5 bases and J lost 7, with 21 bases in between. Per the germline V gene, CDR1 is MNHEY and CDR2 is SVGEGT.

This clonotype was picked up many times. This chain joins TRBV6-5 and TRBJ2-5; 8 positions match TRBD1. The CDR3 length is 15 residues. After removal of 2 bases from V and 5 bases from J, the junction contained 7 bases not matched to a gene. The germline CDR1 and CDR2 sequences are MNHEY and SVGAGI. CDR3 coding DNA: TGTGCCAGCAGTTACCTGACAGGGGTGATCGAGACCCAGTACTTC. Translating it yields CASSYLTGVIETQYF.

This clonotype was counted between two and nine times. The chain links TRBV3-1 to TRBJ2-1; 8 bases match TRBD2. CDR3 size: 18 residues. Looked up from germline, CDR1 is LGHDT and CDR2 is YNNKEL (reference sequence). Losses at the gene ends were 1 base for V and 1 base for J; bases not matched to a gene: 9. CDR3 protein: CASSQARFGGGSYNEQFF. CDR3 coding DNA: TGTGCCAGCAGCCAAGCTCGTTTTGGCGGGGGGTCCTACAATGAGCAGTTCTTC.

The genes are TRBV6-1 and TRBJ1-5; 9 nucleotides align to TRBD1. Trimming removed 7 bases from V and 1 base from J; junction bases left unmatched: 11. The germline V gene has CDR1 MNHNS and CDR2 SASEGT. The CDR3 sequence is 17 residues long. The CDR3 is CASTHLTGTGSNQPQHF. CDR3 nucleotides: TGTGCCAGCACCCACCTAACCGGGACAGGGAGCAATCAGCCCCAGCATTTT.

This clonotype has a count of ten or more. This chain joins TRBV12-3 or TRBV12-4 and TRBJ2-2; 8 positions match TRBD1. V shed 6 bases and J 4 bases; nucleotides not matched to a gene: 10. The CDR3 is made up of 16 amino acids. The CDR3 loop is CASRVTGGPVTGELFF. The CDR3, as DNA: TGTGCCAGCAGGGTCACAGGGGGGCCGGTCACCGGGGAGCTGTTTTTT.

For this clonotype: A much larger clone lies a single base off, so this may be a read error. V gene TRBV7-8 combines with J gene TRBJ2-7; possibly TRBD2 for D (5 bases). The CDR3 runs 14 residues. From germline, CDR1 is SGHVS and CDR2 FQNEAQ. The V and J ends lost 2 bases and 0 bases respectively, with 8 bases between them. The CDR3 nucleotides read TGTGCCAGCAGCTTACCGGGATACTCCTACGAGCAGTACTTC. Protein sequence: CASSLPGYSYEQYF.

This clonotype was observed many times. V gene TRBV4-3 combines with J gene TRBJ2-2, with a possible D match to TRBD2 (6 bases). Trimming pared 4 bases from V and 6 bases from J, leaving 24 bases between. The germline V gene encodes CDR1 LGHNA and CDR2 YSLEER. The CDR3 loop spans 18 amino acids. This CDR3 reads CASSPGRSKGSIPGELFF. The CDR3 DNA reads TGCGCCAGCAGCCCCGGGAGATCCAAGGGTTCTATTCCCGGGGAGCTGTTTTTT.

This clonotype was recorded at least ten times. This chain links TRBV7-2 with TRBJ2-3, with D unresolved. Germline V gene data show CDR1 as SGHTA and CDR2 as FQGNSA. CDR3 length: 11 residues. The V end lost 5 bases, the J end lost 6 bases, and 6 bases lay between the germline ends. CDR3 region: CASSPRDTQYF. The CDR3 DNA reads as TGTGCCAGCAGCCCGAGGGATACGCAGTATTTT.

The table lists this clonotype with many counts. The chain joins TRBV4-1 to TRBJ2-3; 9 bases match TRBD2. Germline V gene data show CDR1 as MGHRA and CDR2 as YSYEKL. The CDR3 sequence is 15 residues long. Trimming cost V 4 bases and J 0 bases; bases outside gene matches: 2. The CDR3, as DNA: TGCGCCAGCAGCCGACTAGCGGCTAGCACAGATACGCAGTATTTT. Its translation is CASSRLAASTDTQYF.

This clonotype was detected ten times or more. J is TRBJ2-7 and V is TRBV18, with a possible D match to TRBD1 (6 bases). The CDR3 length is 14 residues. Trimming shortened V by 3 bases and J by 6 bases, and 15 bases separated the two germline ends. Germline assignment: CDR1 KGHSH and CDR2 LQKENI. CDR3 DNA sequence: TGTGCCAGCTCACCTAAACAGGGTTCGGTCGAGCAGTACTTC. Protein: CASSPKQGSVEQYF. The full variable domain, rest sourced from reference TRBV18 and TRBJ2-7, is NAGVMQNPRHLVRRRGQEARLRCSPMKGHSHVYWYRQLPEEGLKFMVYLQKENIIDESGMPKERFSAEFPKEGPSILRIQQVVRGDSAAYFCASSPKQGSVEQYFGPGTRLTVT.

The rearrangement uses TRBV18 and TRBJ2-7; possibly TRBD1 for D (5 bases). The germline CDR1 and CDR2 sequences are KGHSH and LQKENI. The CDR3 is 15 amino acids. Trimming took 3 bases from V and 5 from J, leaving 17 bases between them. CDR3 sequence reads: CASSPGLPSTHEQYF. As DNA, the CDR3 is TGTGCCAGCTCACCGGGGCTCCCCTCAACCCACGAGCAGTACTTC.

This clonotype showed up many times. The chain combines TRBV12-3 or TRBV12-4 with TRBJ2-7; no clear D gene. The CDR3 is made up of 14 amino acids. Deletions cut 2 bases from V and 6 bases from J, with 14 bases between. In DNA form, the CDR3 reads TGTGCCAGCAGTTTAAGACACCCGCCGTCCGAGCAGTACTTC. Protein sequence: CASSLRHPPSEQYF.

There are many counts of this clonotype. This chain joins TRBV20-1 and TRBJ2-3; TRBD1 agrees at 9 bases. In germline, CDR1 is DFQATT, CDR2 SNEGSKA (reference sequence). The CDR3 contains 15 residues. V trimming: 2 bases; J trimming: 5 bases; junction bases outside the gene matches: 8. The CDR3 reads CSARPDRGGGDTQYF. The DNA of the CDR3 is TGCAGTGCTAGACCGGACAGGGGTGGTGGAGATACGCAGTATTTT.

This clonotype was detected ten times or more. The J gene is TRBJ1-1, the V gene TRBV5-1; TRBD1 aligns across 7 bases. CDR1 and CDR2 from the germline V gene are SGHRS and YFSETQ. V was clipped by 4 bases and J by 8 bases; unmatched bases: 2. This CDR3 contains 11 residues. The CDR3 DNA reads TGCGCCAGCAGCCGGGACAGCGAAGCTTTCTTT. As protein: CASSRDSEAFF.

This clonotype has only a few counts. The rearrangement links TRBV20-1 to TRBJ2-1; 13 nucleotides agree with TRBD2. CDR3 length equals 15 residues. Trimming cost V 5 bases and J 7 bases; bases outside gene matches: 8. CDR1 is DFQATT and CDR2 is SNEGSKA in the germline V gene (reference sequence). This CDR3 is CSAEPRTSGSNEQFF. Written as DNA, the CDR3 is TGCAGTGCTGAGCCAAGGACTAGCGGGAGTAATGAGCAGTTCTTC.

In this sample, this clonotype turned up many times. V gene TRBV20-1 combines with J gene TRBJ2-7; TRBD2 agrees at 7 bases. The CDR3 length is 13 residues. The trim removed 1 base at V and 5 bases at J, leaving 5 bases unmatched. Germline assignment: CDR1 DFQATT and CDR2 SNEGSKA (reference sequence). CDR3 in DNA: TGCAGTGCTAGAGTCGGGGGGAACAACGAGCAGTACTTC. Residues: CSARVGGNNEQYF.

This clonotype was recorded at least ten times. DNA of the CDR3: TGCAGCGTTGAGCGTGGGAGTACTTACGAGCAGTACTTC. Its translation: CSVERGSTYEQYF. This sequence joins TRBV29-1 and TRBJ2-7, with a possible D match to TRBD2 (5 bases). V was pared by 3 bases and J by 4 bases, with 13 bases between. The CDR3 runs 13 residues. Germline CDR1 and CDR2: SQVTM and ANQGSEA.

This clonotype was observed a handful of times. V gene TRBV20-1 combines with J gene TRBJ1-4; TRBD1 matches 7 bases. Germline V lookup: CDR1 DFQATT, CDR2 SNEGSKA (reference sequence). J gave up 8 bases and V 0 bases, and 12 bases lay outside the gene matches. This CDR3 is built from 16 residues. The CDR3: CSARDWRGDRREKLFF. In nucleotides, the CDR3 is TGCAGTGCTAGAGATTGGAGAGGGGACAGACGGGAAAAACTGTTTTTT.